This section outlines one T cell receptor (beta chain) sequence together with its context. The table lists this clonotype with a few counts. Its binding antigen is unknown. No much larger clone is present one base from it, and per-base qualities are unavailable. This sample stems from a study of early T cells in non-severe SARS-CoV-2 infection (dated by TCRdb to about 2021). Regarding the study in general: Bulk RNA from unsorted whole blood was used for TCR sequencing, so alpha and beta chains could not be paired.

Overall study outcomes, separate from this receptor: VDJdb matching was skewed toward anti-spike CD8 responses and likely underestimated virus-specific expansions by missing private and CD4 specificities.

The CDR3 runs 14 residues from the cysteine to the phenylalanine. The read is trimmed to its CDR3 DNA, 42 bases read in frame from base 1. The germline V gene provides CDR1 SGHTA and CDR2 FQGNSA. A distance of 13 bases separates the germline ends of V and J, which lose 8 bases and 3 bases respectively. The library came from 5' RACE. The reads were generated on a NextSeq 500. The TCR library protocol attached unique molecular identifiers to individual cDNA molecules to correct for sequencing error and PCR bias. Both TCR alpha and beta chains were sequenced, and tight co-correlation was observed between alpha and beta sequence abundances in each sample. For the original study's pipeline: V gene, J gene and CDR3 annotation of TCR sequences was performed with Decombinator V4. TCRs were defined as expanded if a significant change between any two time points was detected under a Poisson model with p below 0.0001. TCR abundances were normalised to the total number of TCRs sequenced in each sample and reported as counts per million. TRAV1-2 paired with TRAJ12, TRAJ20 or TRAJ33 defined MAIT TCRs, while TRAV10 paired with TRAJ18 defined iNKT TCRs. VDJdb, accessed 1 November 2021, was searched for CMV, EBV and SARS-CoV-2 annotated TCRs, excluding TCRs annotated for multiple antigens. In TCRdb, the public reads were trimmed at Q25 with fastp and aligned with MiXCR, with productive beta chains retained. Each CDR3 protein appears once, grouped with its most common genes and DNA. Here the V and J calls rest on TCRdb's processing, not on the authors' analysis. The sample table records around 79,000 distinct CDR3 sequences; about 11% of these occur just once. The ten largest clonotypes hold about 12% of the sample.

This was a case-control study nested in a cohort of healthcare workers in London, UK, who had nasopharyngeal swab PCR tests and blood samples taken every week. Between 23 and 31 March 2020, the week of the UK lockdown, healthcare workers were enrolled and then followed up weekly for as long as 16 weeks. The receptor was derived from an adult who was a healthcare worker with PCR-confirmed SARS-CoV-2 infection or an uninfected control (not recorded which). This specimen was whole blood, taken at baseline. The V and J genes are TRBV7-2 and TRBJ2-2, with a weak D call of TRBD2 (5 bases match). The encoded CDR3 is CASGPGLHTGELFF. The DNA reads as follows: TGTGCCAGCGGGCCAGGACTCCACACCGGGGAGCTGTTTTTT.